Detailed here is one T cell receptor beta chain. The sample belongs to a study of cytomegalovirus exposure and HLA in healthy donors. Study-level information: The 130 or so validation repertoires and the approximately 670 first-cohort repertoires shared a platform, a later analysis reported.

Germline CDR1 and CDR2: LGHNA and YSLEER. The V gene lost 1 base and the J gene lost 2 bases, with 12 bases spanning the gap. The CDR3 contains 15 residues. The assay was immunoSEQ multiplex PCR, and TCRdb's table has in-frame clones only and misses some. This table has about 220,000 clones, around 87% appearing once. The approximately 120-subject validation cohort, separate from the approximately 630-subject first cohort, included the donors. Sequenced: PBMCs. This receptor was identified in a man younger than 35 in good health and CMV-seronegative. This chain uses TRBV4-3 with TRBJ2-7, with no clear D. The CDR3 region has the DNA TGCGCCAGCAGCCAAGTTGGTCAGGCCCCCTACGAGCAGTACTTC. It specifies CASSQVGQAPYEQYF.